This is a list of T cell receptor beta chains from one sample in a study of T cell responses to AZD1222 COVID-19 vaccine. Assay: immunoSEQ multiplex PCR; the TCRdb copy retains only in-frame clones and omits some. Of roughly 110,000 clones listed, 90% to 95% are singletons. Sequenced here: peripheral blood, sampled on day 0 of AZD1222 vaccination. All receptors come from an adult in good health. Each CDR3 is given with its conserved first and last residue. Each record gives: D gene, clone size, J gene, V gene, CDR3 protein, CDR3 DNA. The D gene is left open where the match is weak. Some rows have no size entry. The others give once, few or many, or a class for an expanded clone.

NA once TRBJ1-4 TRBV6-2/TRBV6-3 CASSQTSERLFF TGTGCCAGCAGCCAGACCTCGGAAAGGCTGTTTTTT
NA once TRBJ2-3 TRBV7-2 CASSLGDYGGGLTDTQYF TGTGCCAGCAGCTTAGGGGATTATGGAGGGGGCCTCACAGATACGCAGTATTTT
TRBD1 NA TRBJ1-1 TRBV30 CAWVGQGNTEAFF TGTGCCTGGGTGGGACAGGGTAACACTGAAGCTTTCTTT
TRBD1 NA TRBJ1-1 TRBV14 CASSQGDRGAQEAFF TGTGCCAGCAGCCAAGGGGACAGGGGGGCGCAAGAAGCTTTCTTT
NA NA TRBJ2-3 TRBV11-2 CASSFGVRGGSDTQYF TGTGCCAGCAGCTTCGGAGTAAGGGGAGGATCTGATACGCAGTATTTT
NA NA TRBJ2-3 TRBV19 CASSSPGRTDTQYF TGTGCCAGTAGTAGTCCAGGCCGCACAGATACGCAGTATTTT
NA few TRBJ1-5 TRBV12-3/TRBV12-4 CASSFGIQPQHF TGTGCCAGCAGTTTTGGGATTCAGCCCCAGCATTTT
NA NA TRBJ2-5 TRBV19 CASSTDRQETQYF TGTGCCAGTAGTACCGACAGGCAAGAGACCCAGTACTTC
NA NA TRBJ2-5 TRBV5-5 CASRPEALAQETQYF TGTGCCAGCAGACCTGAGGCTTTGGCCCAAGAGACCCAGTACTTC
NA once TRBJ2-3 TRBV30 CACGRRPPDTQYF TGTGCCTGTGGGCGGAGACCCCCAGATACGCAGTATTTT
NA once TRBJ2-3 TRBV18 CASSPPSSTDTQYF TGTGCCAGCTCACCACCGTCTAGCACAGATACGCAGTATTTT
NA NA TRBJ2-2 TRBV3-1/TRBV3-2 CASSPWSGVLAGELFF TGTGCCAGCAGCCCCTGGTCAGGGGTTTTGGCCGGGGAGCTGTTTTTT
TRBD1 few TRBJ1-4 TRBV7-9 CASRPRDRGTEKLFF TGTGCCAGCAGACCCCGGGACAGGGGAACGGAAAAACTGTTTTTT
NA NA TRBJ2-3 TRBV7-8 CASSLVPQGRNTQYF TGTGCCAGCAGCTTAGTACCCCAGGGGCGGAATACGCAGTATTTT
NA NA TRBJ2-7 TRBV28 CASRDFGTYSYEQYF TGTGCCAGCAGGGACTTCGGGACATACTCCTACGAGCAGTACTTC
NA NA TRBJ1-6 TRBV2 CASELRTSGSPLHF TGTGCCAGCGAGCTAAGGACGTCTGGCTCACCCCTCCACTTT
TRBD2 NA TRBJ2-7 TRBV27 CASRPSGGAYEQYF TGTGCCAGCAGGCCGAGCGGGGGAGCGTACGAGCAGTACTTC
TRBD2 NA TRBJ2-1 TRBV19 CASRRSTSGGASNEQFF TGTGCCAGTAGGAGATCAACTAGCGGGGGGGCCAGCAATGAGCAGTTCTTC
TRBD1 NA TRBJ1-1 TRBV6-2/TRBV6-3 CASSYSIGQGIGVAFF TGTGCCAGCAGTTACTCGATAGGACAGGGGATCGGAGTCGCTTTCTTT
TRBD1 NA TRBJ2-2 TRBV18 CASSPKGQHTGELFF TGTGCCAGCTCACCTAAGGGACAGCACACCGGGGAGCTGTTTTTT
NA NA TRBJ2-5 TRBV10-2 CASSDGIGGVQTQYF TGCGCCAGCAGTGACGGGATAGGGGGGGTTCAGACCCAGTACTTC
NA NA TRBJ1-3 TRBV30 CACPGQSGNTIYF TGTGCCTGCCCCGGACAGTCTGGAAACACCATATATTTT